The T cell receptor (beta chain) described here comes from a study of T cells after posttransplantation cyclophosphamide. Sequencing used immunoSEQ multiplex PCR; TCRdb keeps in-frame clones, though not all of them. Of tens of thousands of clones listed, 92% are singletons. This CDR3 region has 13 residues. The germline V and J ends were trimmed by 4 bases and 6 bases, with 7 bases remaining between them. The germline gives CDR1 ENHRY, CDR2 SYGVKD. The clonotype was recovered from a woman aged 45-65 years in good health and a related stem cell transplant donor. Sequencing was performed on PBMCs. This rearrangement joins TRBV10-3 to TRBJ1-6; no clear D. The CDR3 region has the DNA TGTGCCATCAGTGGAAACAGTAATTCACCCCTCCACTTT. Protein product: CAISGNSNSPLHF.